This T cell receptor (beta chain) derives from a study of beta chain features in type 1 diabetes. Every bit of the isolated RNA underwent reverse transcription, so sequencing read expressed TCRB transcripts. Profiled with immunoSEQ multiplex PCR; TCRdb holds only in-frame clones, not every one. The sample lists around 250,000 clones; 55% to 70% were seen once. The V gene's germline CDR1 is SGHTA and CDR2 FQGNSA. The V segment lost 3 bases and the J segment 8 bases; nucleotides outside the gene matches: 12. The CDR3 extends over 15 amino acids. The clonotype was recovered from a man aged 30-40 years in good health. The chain combines TRBV7-2 with TRBJ2-5; 7 bases are shared with TRBD1. Material for sequencing was naive CD4+ T cells from blood. This CDR3 reads CASSLGQNYRDTQYF. The CDR3 DNA is TGTGCCAGCAGCTTGGGACAGAACTATAGGGACACCCAGTACTTC.